Listed below are T cell receptor beta chains from one sample, sequenced in a study of PD-1 blockade in mismatch repair-deficient tumors. Profiling relied on immunoSEQ multiplex PCR, and the TCRdb table lists in-frame clones only, not all of them. The sample yields some 110,000 clones, about three quarters seen once. The sequencing here drew on peripheral blood, taken approximately 14 months after starting pembrolizumab. These receptors were obtained from an adult with mismatch repair-deficient cancer. Each CDR3 is given with its conserved first and last residue. D genes are given only for firm matches. The size of a clone is reported for some rows only, either as once, few or many, or as a class for expanded clones.

j_call v_call d_call clone_size cdr3_nt cdr3_aa
TRBJ2-7 TRBV11-2 - few TGTGCCAGCAGCTTAGATGGCAGCACCGAGCAGTACTTC CASSLDGSTEQYF
TRBJ1-4 TRBV23-1 TRBD1 - TGCGCCAGCAGTCAATCATTCTTCAGGGGGCGTCCCTCCCTCCCTTTTAATGAAAAACTGTTTTTT CASSQSFFRGRPSLPFNEKLFF
TRBJ2-7 TRBV4-2 - - TGTGCCAGCAGCCAAACAGGGTTAATCTCCTACGAGCAGTACTTC CASSQTGLISYEQYF
TRBJ2-3 TRBV9 TRBD2 - TGTGCCAGCAGCGACCGACTAGCCGGCTCAGATACGCAGTATTTT CASSDRLAGSDTQYF
TRBJ2-1 TRBV6-1 TRBD2 once TGTGCCAGCAGATCAGGACTAGCGGGAAACAATGAGCAGTTCTTC CASRSGLAGNNEQFF
TRBJ1-2 TRBV28 TRBD1 few TGTGCCAGCCTAACGACAGGGTTCTATGGCTACACCTTC CASLTTGFYGYTF
TRBJ2-3 TRBV15 - - TGTGCCACCAGCAGAGATACTGGACACAGCACAGATACGCAGTATTTT CATSRDTGHSTDTQYF
TRBJ2-3 TRBV11-3 TRBD2 few TGTGCCAGCAGCTCCCTAGCGGGATCCGCTACAGATACGCAGTATTTT CASSSLAGSATDTQYF
TRBJ2-5 TRBV7-8 TRBD2 - TGTGCCAGCATGGCATTAGGGACTAGCGGGAGGCGGGAGACCCAGTACTTC CASMALGTSGRRETQYF
TRBJ1-2 TRBV19 TRBD1 few TGTGCCAGTAGTACCTGGCAAACTGGACAGGGAGATGGCTACACCTTC CASSTWQTGQGDGYTF
TRBJ2-3 TRBV9 TRBD2 - TGTGCCAGCAGCGTAGGTGTAGCGGGAGAGGGTGATACGCAGTATTTT CASSVGVAGEGDTQYF
TRBJ1-5 TRBV6-6 - - TGTGCCAGCAGTTCGGGACCGCTGAATCAGCCCCAGCATTTT CASSSGPLNQPQHF
TRBJ1-1 TRBV15 TRBD1 few TGTGCCACCACCAGGGACAGGGTGAACACTGAAGCTTTCTTT CATTRDRVNTEAFF
TRBJ2-3 TRBV2 - - TGTGCCAGCAGTGAATGGCAAGGGACCTCTAGCACAGATACGCAGTATTTT CASSEWQGTSSTDTQYF
TRBJ2-1 TRBV7-9 TRBD2 - TGTGCCAGCACCGGGGAGGGAGGACAAACGGGGAATGAGCAGTTCTTC CASTGEGGQTGNEQFF